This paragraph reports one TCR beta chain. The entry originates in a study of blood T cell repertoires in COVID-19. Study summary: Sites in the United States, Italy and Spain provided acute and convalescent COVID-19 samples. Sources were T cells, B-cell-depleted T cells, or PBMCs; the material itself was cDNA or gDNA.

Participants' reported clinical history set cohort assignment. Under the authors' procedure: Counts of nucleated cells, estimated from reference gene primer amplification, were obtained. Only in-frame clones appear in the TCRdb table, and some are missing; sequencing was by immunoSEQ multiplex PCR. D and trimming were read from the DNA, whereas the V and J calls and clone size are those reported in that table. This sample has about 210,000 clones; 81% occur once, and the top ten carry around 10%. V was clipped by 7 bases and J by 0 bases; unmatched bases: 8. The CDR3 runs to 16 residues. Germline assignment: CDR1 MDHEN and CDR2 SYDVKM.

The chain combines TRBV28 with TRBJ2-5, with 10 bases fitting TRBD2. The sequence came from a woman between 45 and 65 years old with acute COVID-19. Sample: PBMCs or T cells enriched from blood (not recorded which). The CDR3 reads CASTQYTSGNQETQYF. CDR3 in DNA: TGTGCCAGCACCCAGTACACTAGCGGGAACCAAGAGACCCAGTACTTC.